Presented here are 14 T cell receptor beta chains from one specimen sequenced in a study of CD8 T cell repertoires and HIV-1 epitope variants (TCRdb year 2020). Receptors were amplified or captured by the immunoSEQ multiplex PCR assay. What TCRdb holds here is the immuneACCESS table cut down to in-frame rearrangements. Part of the clones is not present; checked against another copy, under half of the missing clones reflect an unresolved V gene, and the others are unexplained. This sample comprises several thousand clones, around three fifths of them detected only once. The leading ten clones occupy 43% of the sample. The antigens these receptors bind are not known. Sequenced sample: cultured CD8+ T cells derived from PBMCs. These receptors originate from a male donor with HIV.

This clone was found once. This sequence joins TRBV19 and TRBJ2-5, with TRBD2 as a possible D gene (6 bases). CDR3 length equals 12 residues. Germline V gene lookup returns CDR1 LNHDA and CDR2 SQIVND (reference sequence). V lost 5 bases to trimming and J lost 5 bases, with 9 bases between them. The CDR3 loop is CASSGGDETQYF. The CDR3 DNA sequence: TGTGCCAGTAGTGGAGGGGATGAGACCCAGTACTTC.

This clone was counted between two and nine times. CDR3 protein: CASSYLDMNTEAFF. DNA of the CDR3: TGTGCCAGCAGTTACTTGGATATGAACACTGAAGCTTTCTTT. The genes are TRBV6-6 and TRBJ1-1; no clear D. Per germline, CDR1 MNHNY and CDR2 SVGAGI (reference sequence). The length of the CDR3 is 14 residues. Trimming stripped 1 base from V and 0 bases from J, with 6 bases between.

The chain carries TRBV7-6 and TRBJ2-7; 13 nucleotides line up with TRBD2. The CDR3 sequence is 18 residues long. The germline V gene has CDR1 SGHVS and CDR2 FNYEAQ. The V segment lost 3 bases and the J segment 0 bases; nucleotides outside the gene matches: 8. CDR3 coding DNA: TGTGCCAGCAGCTTTTCCGGGACTAGCGGGATAAGCTCCTACGAGCAGTACTTC. This codes for CASSFSGTSGISSYEQYF.

The chain uses TRBV10-3 and TRBJ2-7; TRBD2 aligns across 11 bases. Trimming cost V 6 bases and J 0 bases; bases outside gene matches: 10. This CDR3 spans 17 amino acids. The germline gives CDR1 ENHRY, CDR2 SYGVKD. The CDR3 bases are TGTGCCATCAGACCCGGGACTAGCGGATATCGCTCCTACGAGCAGTACTTC. Translating it yields CAIRPGTSGYRSYEQYF.

The J gene is TRBJ2-1, the V gene TRBV30; D not certain. Trimming cost V 2 bases and J 2 bases, with 7 bases left between them. The CDR3 contains 13 residues. Germline V gene lookup returns CDR1 GTSNPN and CDR2 SVGIG (reference sequence). The chain's CDR3 is CAWSTGAYNEQFF. The DNA for the CDR3 is TGTGCCTGGAGTACCGGAGCCTACAATGAGCAGTTCTTC.

The chain uses TRBV6-5 and TRBJ2-1, with 13 bases aligning to TRBD2. J was trimmed by 8 bases and V by 7 bases; bases with no gene match: 8. This CDR3 comprises 15 residues. Germline-derived CDR1 and CDR2 are MNHEY and SVGAGI. CDR3 protein: CASTGLAGDGDEQFF. For the CDR3, the DNA is TGTGCCAGCACCGGACTAGCGGGAGATGGGGATGAGCAGTTCTTC.

The chain is built from TRBV2 and TRBJ1-1; D gene unclear. CDR1 SNHLY and CDR2 FYNNEI come from the germline V gene. CDR3 length equals 13 residues. V lost 3 bases and J 7 bases, leaving 12 bases between the germline ends. Here the CDR3 DNA reads TGTGCCAGCAGTGATTCGAATCTACTTGAAGCTTTCTTT. This gives the protein CASSDSNLLEAFF.

This chain uses TRBV29-1 with TRBJ1-2; D possibly corresponds to TRBD1 (5 bases). CDR1 and CDR2 from the germline V gene are SQVTM and ANQGSEA. Trimming removed 4 bases at V and 0 bases at J, with 9 bases between. This CDR3 region has 13 residues. The chain's CDR3 is CSVVDTTNYGYTF. The CDR3 DNA follows: TGCAGCGTTGTGGACACTACTAACTATGGCTACACCTTC.

The chain employs TRBV5-6 and TRBJ2-7; 7 bases map to TRBD1. Germline CDR1 SGHDT, CDR2 YYEEEE. This CDR3 region has 17 residues. J lost 4 bases, V lost 4 bases, and 17 bases had no gene match. CDR3 sequence (DNA): TGTGCCAGCAGCCTGTCAAAATCCGGGACAGTGTCATACGAGCAGTACTTC. Protein sequence: CASSLSKSGTVSYEQYF.

This clone was observed a handful of times. The J gene is TRBJ2-6, the V gene TRBV7-8, with D unclear. V dropped 2 bases and J dropped 4 bases, with 6 bases sitting between them. The CDR3 loop spans 14 amino acids. CDR1 is SGHVS, CDR2 FQNEAQ, per germline. CDR3 coding DNA: TGTGCCAGCAGCTTAAGCCCAGGGGCCAACGTCCTGACTTTC. Encoded protein: CASSLSPGANVLTF.

V usage is TRBV28 and J usage is TRBJ2-7; D is undetermined. CDR3 length: 12 amino acids. V dropped 6 bases and J dropped 5 bases, with 11 bases sitting between them. The germline gives CDR1 MDHEN, CDR2 SYDVKM. The CDR3 sequence is CASRSSLHEQYF. CDR3 bases: TGTGCCAGCAGGTCATCCCTACACGAGCAGTACTTC.

The chain carries TRBV4-3 and TRBJ2-7, with 8 bases that match TRBD2. CDR3 length: 13 amino acids. CDR1 is LGHNA, CDR2 YSLEER, per germline. After removal of 1 base from V and 5 bases from J, the junction contained 1 base not matched to a gene. The CDR3 sequence: CASSQGTSNEQYF. CDR3 bases: TGCGCCAGCAGCCAAGGGACTAGCAACGAGCAGTACTTC.

CDR3 coding DNA: TGCGCCAGCAGCCAGGACAGGTTTTACGAGCAGTACTTC. Translated, it gives CASSQDRFYEQYF. The chain links TRBV4-3 to TRBJ2-7; 7 nucleotides align to TRBD1. In germline, CDR1 is LGHNA, CDR2 YSLEER. This CDR3 is built from 13 residues. The junction had 3 bases not matched to a gene; V was cut back by 3 bases and J by 4 bases.

This chain connects TRBV28 to TRBJ2-7; D uncertain. CDR1 is MDHEN and CDR2 is SYDVKM in the germline V gene. This CDR3 is built from 12 residues. V lost 3 bases to trimming and J lost 4 bases, with 7 bases between them. CDR3 loop: CASSFRMYEQYF. Written as DNA, the CDR3 is TGTGCCAGCAGTTTCCGGATGTACGAGCAGTACTTC.